The T cell receptor (beta chain) described here comes from a study of neurological immune-mediated disorders. Germline V gene lookup returns CDR1 MDHEN and CDR2 SYDVKM. The CDR3 sequence is 16 residues long. With V trimmed by 6 bases and J by 8 bases, 9 bases remained unmatched. This clonotype was observed many times. TCRdb re-called the 5' RACE reads with MiXCR, one entry per CDR3 protein. The sample includes tens of thousands of distinct CDR3 sequences, 11% to 15% of them seen just once. Healthy control samples came from blood bank volunteers in Maryland, USA. This clonotype was obtained from a woman between 45 and 60 years old in good health. V is TRBV28 and J is TRBJ2-1; TRBD2 aligns across 14 bases. The sequencing input was PBMCs. CDR3 protein: CASSRAGLAGVDEQFF. In DNA, the CDR3 is TGTGCCAGCAGCCGGGCGGGACTAGCGGGAGTCGATGAGCAGTTCTTC.